Here is one T cell receptor beta chain with its context. Its antigen is unidentified. This CDR3 has 13 amino acids. V lost 3 bases to trimming and J lost 7 bases; unmatched junction nucleotides: 4. Per the germline V gene, CDR1 is GTSNPN and CDR2 is SVGIG (reference sequence). Several immunoSEQ plates received, in even portions, the genomic DNA of each subset. Sequencing was performed with immunoSEQ multiplex PCR; in TCRdb, only in-frame clones are kept and a portion is missing. The sample includes under 2,500,000 clones, almost 96% of them seen just once. This entry is derived from a study of shared clonotypes between healthy human individuals. Regarding the study as a whole: Relative to clonotypes present in all four donors, those not shared had lower generation probabilities. Richness estimates generally favored naive over memory subsets.

The J gene is TRBJ2-3, the V gene TRBV30, with 10 bases matching TRBD1. This receptor was identified in a man aged 18 to 30 in good health. The specimen sequenced was naive CD4+ T cells sorted from blood. The subset denotes: CD45RA+ positively selected. The CDR3 DNA reads as TGTGCCTGGAGGGGACAGGGGTACAATACGCAGTATTTT. Its protein is CAWRGQGYNTQYF.